This T cell receptor beta chain came from a study of cytomegalovirus exposure and HLA in healthy donors. Regarding donors, all were healthy bone marrow donors. Study-level findings and limits: Follow-up analysis later connected one missense variant in DCLRE1C with trimming of TCR beta V- and J-genes. Later analysis reportedly placed an Asian-associated ancestry cluster below the roughly 690-donor mean in N-insertions.

This clone was detected only a few times. What it binds is unknown. The sample contains more than one DNA sequence encoding this CDR3. The PCR had 60 Vbeta and 13 Jbeta primers. Data came from immunoSEQ multiplex PCR; TCRdb stores just in-frame clones and leaves some out. Of under 250,000 clones in the sample, around 80% are singletons; the top ten hold 3.8%. The sequence derives from a male donor in good health and CMV-seronegative. Sequences were obtained from PBMCs.

The CDR3 DNA reads TGCGCCAGCAGCCTCGACAGGGACGGCTACACCTTC. Protein product: CASSLDRDGYTF. The chain couples TRBV5-1 to TRBJ1-2, with 7 bases aligning to TRBD1. The germline gives CDR1 SGHRS, CDR2 YFSETQ. J gave up 8 bases and V 4 bases, and 5 bases lay outside the gene matches. The CDR3 has 12 residues. Full variable domain (remainder filled in from reference TRBV5-1 and TRBJ1-2): KAGVTQTPRYLIKTRGQQVTLSCSPISGHRSVSWYQQTPGQGLQFLFEYFSETQRNKGNFPGRFSGRQFSNSRSEMNVSTLELGDSALYLCASSLDRDGYTFGSGTRLTVV.